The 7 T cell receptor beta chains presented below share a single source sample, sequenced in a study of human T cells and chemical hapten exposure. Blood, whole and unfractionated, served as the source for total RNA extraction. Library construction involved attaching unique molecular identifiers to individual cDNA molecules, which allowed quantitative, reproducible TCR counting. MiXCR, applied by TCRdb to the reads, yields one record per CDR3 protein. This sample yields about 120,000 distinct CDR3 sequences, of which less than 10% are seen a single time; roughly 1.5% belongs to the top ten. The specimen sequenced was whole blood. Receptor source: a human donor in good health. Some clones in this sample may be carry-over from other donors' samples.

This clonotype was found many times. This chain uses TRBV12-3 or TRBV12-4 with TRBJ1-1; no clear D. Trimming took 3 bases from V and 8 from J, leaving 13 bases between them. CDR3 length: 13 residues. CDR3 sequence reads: CASSLVGQLEAFF. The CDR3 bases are TGTGCCAGCAGTTTGGTCGGGCAGTTAGAAGCTTTCTTT.

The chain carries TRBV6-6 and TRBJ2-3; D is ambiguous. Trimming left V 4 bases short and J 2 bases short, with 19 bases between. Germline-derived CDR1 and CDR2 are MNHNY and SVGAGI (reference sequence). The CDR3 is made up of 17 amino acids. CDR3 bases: TGTGCCAGCAGTTCCGCACGTGGGGTATCTCCCACAGATACGCAGTATTTT. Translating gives CASSSARGVSPTDTQYF.

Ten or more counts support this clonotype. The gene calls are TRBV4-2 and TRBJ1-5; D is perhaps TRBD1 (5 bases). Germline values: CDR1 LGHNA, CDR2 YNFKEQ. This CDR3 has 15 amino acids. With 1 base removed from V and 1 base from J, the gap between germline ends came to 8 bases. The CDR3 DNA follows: TGTGCCAGCAGCCAAGGAGGGGTGAGCAATCAGCCCCAGCATTTT. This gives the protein CASSQGGVSNQPQHF.

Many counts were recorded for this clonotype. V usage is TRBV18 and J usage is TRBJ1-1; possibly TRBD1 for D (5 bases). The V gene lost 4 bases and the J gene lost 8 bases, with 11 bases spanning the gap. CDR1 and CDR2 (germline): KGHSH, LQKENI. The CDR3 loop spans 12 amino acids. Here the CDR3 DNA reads TGTGCCAGCTCACGACAGAATTTCGAAGCTTTCTTT. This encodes CASSRQNFEAFF. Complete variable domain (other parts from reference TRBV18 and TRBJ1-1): NAGVMQNPRHLVRRRGQEARLRCSPMKGHSHVYWYRQLPEEGLKFMVYLQKENIIDESGMPKERFSAEFPKEGPSILRIQQVVRGDSAAYFCASSRQNFEAFFGQGTRLTVV.

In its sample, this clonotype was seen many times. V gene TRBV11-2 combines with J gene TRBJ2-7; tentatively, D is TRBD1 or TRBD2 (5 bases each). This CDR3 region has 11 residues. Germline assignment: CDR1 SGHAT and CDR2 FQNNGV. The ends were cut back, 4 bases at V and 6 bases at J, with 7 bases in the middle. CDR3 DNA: TGTGCCAGCAGCTCAGGGAGCGAGCAGTACTTC. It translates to CASSSGSEQYF.

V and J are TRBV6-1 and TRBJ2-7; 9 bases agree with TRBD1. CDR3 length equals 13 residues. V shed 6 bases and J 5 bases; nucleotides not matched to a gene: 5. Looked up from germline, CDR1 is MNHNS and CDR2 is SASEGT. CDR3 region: CASRGQGPNEQYF. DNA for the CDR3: TGTGCCAGCAGGGGACAGGGTCCCAACGAGCAGTACTTC.

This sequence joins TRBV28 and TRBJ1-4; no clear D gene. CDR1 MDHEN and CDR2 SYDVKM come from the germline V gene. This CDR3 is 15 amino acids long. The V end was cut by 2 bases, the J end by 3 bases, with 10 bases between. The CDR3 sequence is CASSLISGPNEKLFF. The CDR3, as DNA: TGTGCCAGCAGTTTAATAAGCGGACCTAATGAAAAACTGTTTTTT.